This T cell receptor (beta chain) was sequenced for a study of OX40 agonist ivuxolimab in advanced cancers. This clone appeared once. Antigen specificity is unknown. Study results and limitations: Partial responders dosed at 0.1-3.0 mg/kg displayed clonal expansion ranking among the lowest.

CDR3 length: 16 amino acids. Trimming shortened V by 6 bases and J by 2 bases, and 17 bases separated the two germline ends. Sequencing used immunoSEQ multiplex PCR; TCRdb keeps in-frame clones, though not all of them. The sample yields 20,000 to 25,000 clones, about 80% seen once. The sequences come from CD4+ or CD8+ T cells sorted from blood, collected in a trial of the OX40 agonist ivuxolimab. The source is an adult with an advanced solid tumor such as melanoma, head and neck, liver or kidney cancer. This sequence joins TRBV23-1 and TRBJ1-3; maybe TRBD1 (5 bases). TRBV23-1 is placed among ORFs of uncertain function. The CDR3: CASRRGHLGPGNTIYF. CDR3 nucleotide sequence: TGCGCCAGCAGGAGAGGACATCTCGGTCCTGGAAACACCATATATTTT.